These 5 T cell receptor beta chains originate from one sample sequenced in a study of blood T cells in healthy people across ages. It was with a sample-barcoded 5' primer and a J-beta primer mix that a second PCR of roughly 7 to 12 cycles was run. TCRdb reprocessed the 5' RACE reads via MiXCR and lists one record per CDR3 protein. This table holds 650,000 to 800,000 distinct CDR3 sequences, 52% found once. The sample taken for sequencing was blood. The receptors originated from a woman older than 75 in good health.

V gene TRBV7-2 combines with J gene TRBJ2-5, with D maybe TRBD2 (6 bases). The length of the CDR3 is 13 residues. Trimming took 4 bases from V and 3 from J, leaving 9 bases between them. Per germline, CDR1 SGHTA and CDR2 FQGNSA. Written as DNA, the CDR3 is TGTGCCAGCAGCTCCAGGACTAAAGAGACCCAGTACTTC. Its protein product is CASSSRTKETQYF.

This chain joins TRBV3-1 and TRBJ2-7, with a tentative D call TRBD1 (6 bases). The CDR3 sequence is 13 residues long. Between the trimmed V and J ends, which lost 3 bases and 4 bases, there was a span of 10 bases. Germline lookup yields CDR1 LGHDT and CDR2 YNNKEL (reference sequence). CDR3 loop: CASSHPTGYEQYF. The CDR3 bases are TGTGCCAGCAGCCACCCGACAGGTTACGAGCAGTACTTC.

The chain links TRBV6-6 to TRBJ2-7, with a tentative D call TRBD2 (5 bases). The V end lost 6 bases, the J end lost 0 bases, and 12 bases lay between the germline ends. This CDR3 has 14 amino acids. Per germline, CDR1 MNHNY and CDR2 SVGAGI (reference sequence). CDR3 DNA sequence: TGTGCCAGCAGAGCCCCCGACTACTCCTACGAGCAGTACTTC. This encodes CASRAPDYSYEQYF.

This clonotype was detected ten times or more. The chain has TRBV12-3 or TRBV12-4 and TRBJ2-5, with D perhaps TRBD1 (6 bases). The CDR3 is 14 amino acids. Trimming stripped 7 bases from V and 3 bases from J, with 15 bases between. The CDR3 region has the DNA TGTGCCAGCAATAACGGACAGCACGAAGAGACCCAGTACTTC. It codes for CASNNGQHEETQYF.

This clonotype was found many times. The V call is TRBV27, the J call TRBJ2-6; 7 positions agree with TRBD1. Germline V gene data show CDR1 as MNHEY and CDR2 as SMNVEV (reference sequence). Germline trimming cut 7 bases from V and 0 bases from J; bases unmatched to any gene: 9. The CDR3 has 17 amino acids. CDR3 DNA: TGTGCCAGCACCCACAGGGGAATGAGCTCTGGGGCCAACGTCCTGACTTTC. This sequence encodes CASTHRGMSSGANVLTF.